Each of the 23 T cell receptor beta chains below was sequenced from the same sample in a study of regulatory T cells in long-lasting Graves disease. Arm-PCR of CDR3 regions and iRepertoire HTBI primers were used to build TCR beta libraries. TCRdb recomputed calls from the multiplex PCR reads with MiXCR, one row per CDR3 protein. The sample carries 600,000 to 650,000 distinct CDR3 sequences, around 17% recorded once. Regarding time point: newly diagnosed GD, antithyroid drugs for less than 3 months. Extracted RNA from PBMCs served as the source of the TCR library. The same data also went into a second study, on T cells in Graves' hyperthyroidism and ophthalmopathy.

The source material was peripheral blood mononuclear cells (PBMCs), sampled at new diagnosis, from a patient treated with antithyroid drugs. These receptors all come from a woman aged 25-40 years with Graves disease.

With respect to this clonotype: Mismatch with germline at one junction end may stem from a read error. The chain joins TRBV20-1 to TRBJ2-2; 9 nucleotides align to TRBD1. This CDR3 is 17 amino acids long. Germline V gene lookup returns CDR1 DFQATT and CDR2 SNEGSKA (reference sequence). For the CDR3, the DNA is TGCAGTGCTAGAGGGGGGACAGGGTCAGCGAACGCCGGGGAGCTGTTTTTT. Translating it yields CSARGGTGSANAGELFF.

This clonotype was seen more than once but under ten times. V gene TRBV7-6 combines with J gene TRBJ1-3; the D gene is possibly TRBD1 (6 bases). This CDR3 contains 14 residues. Trimming took off 5 bases at V and 3 bases at J, with 11 bases between the two ends. Germline values: CDR1 SGHVS, CDR2 FNYEAQ. CDR3 in DNA: TGTGCCAGCAGCGGGGGCTTTGGTGGAAACACCATATATTTT. Encoded protein: CASSGGFGGNTIYF. Full variable domain (remainder filled in from reference TRBV7-6 and TRBJ1-3): GAGVSQSPRYKVTKRGQDVALRCDPISGHVSLYWYRQALGQGPEFLTYFNYEAQQDKSGLPNDRFSAERPEGSISTLTIQRTEQRDSAMYRCASSGGFGGNTIYFGEGSWLTVV.

This clonotype was found many times. This chain connects TRBV28 to TRBJ2-3, with 7 bases matching TRBD2. With V trimmed by 3 bases and J by 4 bases, 4 bases remained unmatched. In germline, CDR1 is MDHEN, CDR2 SYDVKM. There are 14 residues in the CDR3. CDR3 sequence: CASSFHGRPDTQYF. In DNA form, the CDR3 reads TGTGCCAGCAGTTTCCACGGGAGGCCAGATACGCAGTATTTT.

Comments on this clonotype: At one end the junction does not follow the germline gene, possibly because of a read error. In nucleotides, the CDR3 is TGTGCCAGCAGAGAGGGGGGTTACAATGAGCAGTCCTTC. Protein product: CASREGGYNEQSF. The rearrangement joins TRBV7-9 to TRBJ2-1; either TRBD1 or TRBD2 may fit D (6 bases each). Germline V gene data show CDR1 as SEHNR and CDR2 as FQNEAQ (reference sequence). The CDR3 spans 13 residues.

The chain has TRBV27 and TRBJ2-6, with TRBD2 identical over 13 bases. CDR1 is MNHEY, CDR2 SMNVEV, per germline (reference sequence). Trimming cost V 4 bases and J 0 bases; bases outside gene matches: 12. This CDR3 has 21 amino acids. CDR3 bases: TGTGCCAGCAGTTCCGCCTATCCGGGACTAGCGGGGCCCTCTGGGGCCAACGTCCTGACTTTC. Its protein product is CASSSAYPGLAGPSGANVLTF. The full variable domain, its missing parts supplied by reference TRBV27 and TRBJ2-6, is EAQVTQNPRYLITVTGKKLTVTCSQNMNHEYMSWYRQDPGLGLRQIYYSMNVEVTDKGDVPEGYKVSRKEKRNFPLILESPSPNQTSLYFCASSSAYPGLAGPSGANVLTFGAGSRLTVL.

This clonotype occurred many times. The genes are TRBV11-2 and TRBJ2-2; perhaps TRBD2 as D (6 bases). V lost 1 base and J lost 3, with 12 bases in between. Germline V CDR1 and CDR2: SGHAT, FQNNGV. The CDR3 contains 16 residues. CDR3 protein: CASSLVRGGDTGELFF. The CDR3 nucleotides are TGTGCCAGCAGCTTAGTGCGGGGTGGAGACACCGGGGAGCTGTTTTTT. Using reference TRBV11-2 and TRBJ2-2 for the parts outside the CDR3, the full variable domain is EAGVAQSPRYKIIEKRQSVAFWCNPISGHATLYWYQQILGQGPKLLIQFQNNGVVDDSQLPKDRFSAERLKGVDSTLKIQPAKLEDSAVYLCASSLVRGGDTGELFFGEGSRLTVL.

In its sample, this clonotype was seen many times. The chain is built from TRBV5-1 and TRBJ1-4; D gene uncertain. This CDR3 is built from 14 residues. Germline CDR1 and CDR2: SGHRS and YFSETQ. The V and J ends lost 0 bases and 5 bases respectively, with 8 bases between them. DNA for the CDR3: TGCGCCAGCAGCTTGGGAAGGGAAAATGAAAAACTGTTTTTT. Its protein product is CASSLGRENEKLFF.

This clonotype was counted at least ten times. The chain combines TRBV5-1 with TRBJ1-5, with 10 bases identical to TRBD1. There are 14 residues in the CDR3. Trimming removed 0 bases from V and 11 bases from J; junction bases left unmatched: 5. Germline V gives CDR1 SGHRS, CDR2 YFSETQ. CDR3: CASSLVPGTGAQHF. The CDR3 region has the DNA TGCGCCAGCAGCTTGGTTCCGGGGACAGGGGCCCAGCATTTT.

In its sample, this clonotype was seen many times. V usage is TRBV20-1 and J usage is TRBJ2-3; 10 bases match TRBD2. Germline loops: CDR1 DFQATT, CDR2 SNEGSKA (reference sequence). The J segment lost 2 bases and the V segment lost 4 bases, leaving 15 bases of the junction unmatched. This CDR3 spans 18 amino acids. The CDR3 DNA reads TGCAGTGCTAAGCGGGAGGGACTTTTGGCTGCTCTCACAGATACGCAGTATTTT. Protein sequence: CSAKREGLLAALTDTQYF.

This clonotype has at least ten counts. The genes are TRBV11-2 and TRBJ2-7, with TRBD1 matching 7 bases. V shed 4 bases and J 0 bases; nucleotides not matched to a gene: 9. The CDR3 sequence is 16 residues long. The V gene's germline CDR1 is SGHAT and CDR2 FQNNGV. CDR3 sequence reads: CASSSEGQTLSYEQYF. In DNA, the CDR3 is TGTGCCAGCAGCTCCGAGGGACAGACTCTCTCCTACGAGCAGTACTTC.

This clonotype has a count of ten or more. J is TRBJ2-2 and V is TRBV7-2, with 9 positions matching TRBD1. Trimming cost V 3 bases and J 1 base; bases outside gene matches: 0. CDR3 size: 15 residues. Germline V CDR1 and CDR2: SGHTA, FQGNSA. Here the CDR3 DNA reads TGTGCCAGCAGCTTGACAGGGGGGAACACCGGGGAGCTGTTTTTT. It codes for CASSLTGGNTGELFF.

There are many counts of this clonotype. This chain connects TRBV28 to TRBJ2-3; a weak D match, TRBD1 (5 bases). CDR3 size: 15 residues. V lost 7 bases and J lost 1, with 15 bases in between. Germline-derived CDR1 and CDR2 are MDHEN and SYDVKM. The CDR3 loop reads CASTFAGYGTDTQYF. The CDR3 DNA sequence: TGTGCCAGCACTTTCGCAGGGTATGGCACAGATACGCAGTATTTT. Full variable domain (outside the CDR3, taken from reference TRBV28 and TRBJ2-3): DVKVTQSSRYLVKRTGEKVFLECVQDMDHENMFWYRQDPGLGLRLIYFSYDVKMKEKGDIPEGYSVSREKKERFSLILESASTNQTSMYLCASTFAGYGTDTQYFGPGTRLTVL.

This clonotype occurred many times. One end of the junction does not line up with germline, which may come from a read error. The gene calls are TRBV9 and TRBJ2-6, with D perhaps matching TRBD2 (5 bases). The CDR3 is 16 amino acids. Germline lookup yields CDR1 SGDLS and CDR2 YYNGEE. The CDR3 region is CASSLVVGVGANVLTF. The CDR3 DNA is TGCGCCAGCAGCTTGGTGGTGGGAGTGGGGGCCAACGTCCTGACTTTC. Filled out from reference TRBV9 and TRBJ2-6, the complete variable domain reads DSGVTQTPKHLITATGQRVTLRCSPRSGDLSVYWYQQSLDQGLQFLIQYYNGEERAKGNILERFSAQQFPDLHSELNLSSLELGDSALYFCASSLVVGVGANVLTFGAGSRLTVL.

The chain employs TRBV19 and TRBJ2-1; 7 bases line up with TRBD2. This CDR3 spans 16 amino acids. With V trimmed by 7 bases and J by 5 bases, 14 bases remained unmatched. CDR1 and CDR2 from the germline V gene are LNHDA and SQIVND (reference sequence). The CDR3, as DNA: TGTGCCAGTAAAAACCGAGGGGCTAGCGGAAACAATGAGCAGTTCTTC. It encodes CASKNRGASGNNEQFF.

This clonotype has more than one count but fewer than ten. Possible read error: a much larger clone is one base away. This likely comes from a read error, as the CDR3 has no conserved phenylalanine or tryptophan at its end. J is TRBJ2-1 and V is TRBV7-2, with TRBD1 identical over 8 bases. From germline, CDR1 is SGHTA and CDR2 FQGNSA. J was trimmed by 4 bases and V by 5 bases; bases with no gene match: 7. This CDR3 is 15 amino acids long. The CDR3 DNA follows: TGTGCCAGCAGCCAGACAGGGGAAGTTTACAATGAGCAGTTCTCC. It translates to CASSQTGEVYNEQFS.

This clonotype was recorded many times. This rearrangement joins TRBV28 to TRBJ1-5; D gene unclear. Germline assignment: CDR1 MDHEN and CDR2 SYDVKM. The CDR3 is 13 residues long. V lost 4 bases to trimming and J lost 3 bases, with 7 bases between them. CDR3: CASSSRNNQPQHF. For the CDR3, the DNA is TGTGCCAGCAGTTCGCGAAACAATCAGCCCCAGCATTTT.

V usage is TRBV9 and J usage is TRBJ2-3; D unclear. The CDR3 sequence is 14 residues long. Germline values: CDR1 SGDLS, CDR2 YYNGEE. The V and J ends lost 0 bases and 2 bases respectively, with 7 bases between them. The CDR3 spells CASSVEDVTDTQYF. The DNA of the CDR3 is TGTGCCAGCAGCGTAGAGGACGTCACAGATACGCAGTATTTT. Combining the CDR3 with reference TRBV9 and TRBJ2-3 gives the whole variable domain DSGVTQTPKHLITATGQRVTLRCSPRSGDLSVYWYQQSLDQGLQFLIQYYNGEERAKGNILERFSAQQFPDLHSELNLSSLELGDSALYFCASSVEDVTDTQYFGPGTRLTVL.

This clonotype was seen at least ten times. The genes are TRBV3-1 and TRBJ2-7; D possibly uses TRBD1 or TRBD2 (5 bases each). V was cut by 1 base and J by 6 bases, with 7 bases left in between. The CDR3 spans 12 residues. CDR1 LGHDT and CDR2 YNNKEL come from the germline V gene (reference sequence). For the CDR3, the DNA is TGTGCCAGCAGCCAAGGGGGGATCGAGCAGTACTTC. Translation: CASSQGGIEQYF.

This chain connects TRBV4-1 to TRBJ2-7; D perhaps matches TRBD1 (5 bases). The CDR3 sequence is 17 residues long. V lost 0 bases and J lost 5, with 20 bases in between. Germline CDR1 is MGHRA and CDR2 is YSYEKL. Here the CDR3 reads CASSQDRAGGTTNEQYF. In DNA form, the CDR3 reads TGCGCCAGCAGCCAAGACAGGGCAGGCGGTACTACTAACGAGCAGTACTTC.

This clonotype was observed many times. The chain recombines TRBV28 with TRBJ1-2, with a tentative D call TRBD1 (5 bases). Germline lookup yields CDR1 MDHEN and CDR2 SYDVKM. V lost 3 bases, J lost 5 bases, and 16 bases lay in between. This CDR3 is built from 15 residues. The CDR3 loop reads CASSLEGTFPYGYTF. In nucleotides, the CDR3 is TGTGCCAGCAGTTTGGAGGGGACCTTTCCATATGGCTACACCTTC.

The V and J genes are TRBV20-1 and TRBJ2-3, with a possible D match to TRBD2 (5 bases). Trimming shortened V by 8 bases and J by 1 base, and 19 bases separated the two germline ends. CDR3 length equals 15 residues. Germline values: CDR1 DFQATT, CDR2 SNEGSKA (reference sequence). The CDR3 is CSTRAVFVGTDTQYF. CDR3 nucleotides: TGCAGTACACGAGCGGTTTTTGTGGGCACAGATACGCAGTATTTT.

The V and J genes are TRBV5-1 and TRBJ1-4, with D maybe TRBD1 (5 bases). Germline loops: CDR1 SGHRS, CDR2 YFSETQ. The germline V and J ends were trimmed by 7 bases and 7 bases, with 14 bases remaining between them. The CDR3 totals 13 residues. CDR3 protein: CASGRGDSEKLFF. CDR3 coding DNA: TGCGCCAGCGGGCGGGGCGACAGTGAAAAACTGTTTTTT.

In its sample, this clonotype was seen many times. V usage is TRBV20-1 and J usage is TRBJ1-1, with D possibly being TRBD1 (5 bases). Trimming took off 0 bases at V and 4 bases at J, with 15 bases between the two ends. The CDR3 extends over 15 amino acids. Germline V CDR1 and CDR2: DFQATT, SNEGSKA (reference sequence). The CDR3: CSARDLGRVTTEAFF. In nucleotides, the CDR3 is TGCAGTGCTAGAGATCTCGGCAGGGTAACCACTGAAGCTTTCTTT.